This passage covers 12 T cell receptor beta chains from one sample sequenced in a study of T cells expressing NK-cell markers. TCRdb re-analyzed the 5' RACE reads; it lists each CDR3 protein once, without DNA. The table lists roughly 390,000 distinct CDR3 sequences. Sequencing was performed on blood T cells: a sorted CD56 or NKG2C T cell subset, CD4+ or CD8+ T cells, or bulk PBMC T cells (not recorded which). All receptors come from a woman between 45 and 65 years old in good health.

The chain recombines TRBV3-1 with TRBJ2-1; the D call of TRBD1 rests on TCRdb alone, since no DNA is present to check it. The CDR3 loop spans 16 amino acids. Germline CDR1 LGHDT, CDR2 YNNKEL (reference sequence). The CDR3 spells CASSSQFGMMGNEQFF.

V usage is TRBV6-5 and J usage is TRBJ2-2; checking the TCRdb D call of TRBD2 is not possible without DNA. Germline V CDR1 and CDR2: MNHEY, SVGAGI. The CDR3 is 15 amino acids. The CDR3 region is CASRTSGRFTGELFF.

The CDR3 region is CASRDYRTQYF. The chain is built from TRBV6-5 and TRBJ2-5; TCRdb gives TRBD2 as the D gene, but with no DNA this cannot be confirmed. CDR3 size: 11 residues. Germline loops: CDR1 MNHEY, CDR2 SVGAGI.

The chain is built from TRBV4-2 and TRBJ2-1; absent DNA, TCRdb's TRBD1 call cannot be checked. The germline CDR1 and CDR2 sequences are LGHNA and YNFKEQ. The CDR3 length is 16 residues. This chain's CDR3 is CASSPRPVYIGNEQFF.

This chain joins TRBV20-1 and TRBJ2-6; TCRdb's D call, TRBD1, is unchecked because there is no DNA. Germline V gene sequence: CDR1 DFQATT, CDR2 SNEGSKA (reference sequence). The CDR3 is made up of 15 amino acids. CDR3 residues: CSARVMTGGANVLTF.

The V call is TRBV12-3 or TRBV12-4, the J call TRBJ2-5; TCRdb returns TRBD2, unconfirmable since there is no DNA. The length of the CDR3 is 14 residues. CDR3 residues: CASSPGLDQETQYF.

The chain recombines TRBV10-2 with TRBJ2-7; without DNA, the TCRdb call of TRBD1 cannot be checked. The germline gives CDR1 WSHSY, CDR2 SAAADI. The CDR3 length is 15 residues. This CDR3 is CASSGQGSQIYEQYF.

V is TRBV10-3 and J is TRBJ1-1; there is no DNA to check the TCRdb D call of TRBD1. This CDR3 is 15 amino acids long. Germline CDR1 reads ENHRY; CDR2 reads SYGVKD. This chain's CDR3 is CAISRQTGPNTEAFF.

This chain links TRBV12-3 or TRBV12-4 with TRBJ2-2; TCRdb lists TRBD2, though no DNA is available to test this call. The CDR3 length is 15 residues. CDR3 sequence reads: CASSPTRGGIGELFF.

The gene calls are TRBV4-1 and TRBJ2-5; TCRdb indicates TRBD2, and absent DNA this call remains unverified. The germline gives CDR1 MGHRA, CDR2 YSYEKL. This CDR3 region has 13 residues. The CDR3 loop reads CASSPPRGETQYF.

The rearrangement links TRBV29-1 to TRBJ2-1; no DNA is available, so the TRBD2 call from TCRdb remains unchecked. CDR1 is SQVTM and CDR2 is ANQGSEA in the germline V gene. The CDR3 has 15 amino acids. The CDR3 spells CSVEVGLQIYNEQFF.

This chain links TRBV27 with TRBJ1-2; TCRdb lists TRBD1, though no DNA is available to test this call. The CDR3 is made up of 15 amino acids. The germline V gene encodes CDR1 MNHEY and CDR2 SMNVEV (reference sequence). The CDR3 protein is CASSLTRGLLNGYTF.